This T cell receptor beta chain was sequenced in a study of human T cells and chemical hapten exposure. Study background: From small differences in pooled library volume came most of the variation in per-sample TCR yields. General study findings and limits: Having alopecia, the donors may differ immunologically from healthy people.

This CDR3 contains 13 residues. V gave up 5 bases and J gave up 2 bases, with 10 bases separating them. CDR1 and CDR2 from the germline V gene are MNHEY and SVGEGT. The time point here: pre-sensitization, week 0. Treatment in this sample: therapeutic diphenylcyclopropenone sensitization with weekly scalp DPC. This clonotype has ten or more counts. Antigen specificity is unknown. Original data processing: Between 23,224 and 690,600 TCRs appeared in each sample, and the median stood at approximately 100,000. TCRdb reprocessed the RACE reads via MiXCR and lists one record per CDR3 protein. For this entry, the V and J calls and clone size follow TCRdb and not the study's own pipeline. The repertoire includes about 61,000 distinct CDR3 sequences, 5.5% to 7.5% of them detected once, and approximately 1.6% sits in the top ten.

The starting material was whole blood, obtained in connection with sensitization to the hapten diphenylcyclopropenone (DPC). This receptor was taken from a woman aged 30 to 39 with alopecia areata. Some clones in this sample may be carry-over from other donors' samples. The chain employs TRBV6-2 or TRBV6-3 and TRBJ2-7; D is uncertain. The CDR3 DNA reads as TGTGCCAGCAGTCACGCGATTACCTACGAGCAGTACTTC. It encodes CASSHAITYEQYF.